This T cell receptor (beta chain) was captured in a study of blood T cell repertoires in COVID-19. Losses at the gene ends were 3 bases for V and 5 bases for J; bases not matched to a gene: 10. The CDR3 loop spans 15 amino acids. CDR1 is LNHDA, CDR2 SQIVND, per germline (reference sequence). Assay used: immunoSEQ multiplex PCR; TCRdb lists only in-frame clones, some missing. The sample has over 65,000 clones; less than 85% are singletons. This clonotype was sampled from a man older than 75 with active COVID-19. This chain joins TRBV19 and TRBJ2-7; 7 nucleotides align to TRBD2. The material sequenced was peripheral blood. The CDR3 nucleotides read TGTGCCAGTAGTATTGGGAGGGTCCAGATGGACGAGCAGTACTTC. This gives the protein CASSIGRVQMDEQYF.